Sequencing of this TCR beta chain was carried out in a study of glioma-infiltrating T cells after dendritic cell vaccination. The study, taken as a whole, reports: Few patients contributed both blood and tumor specimens.

Assay used: immunoSEQ multiplex PCR; TCRdb lists only in-frame clones, some missing. The data hold 85,000 to 110,000 clones, with more than 80% observed a single time. V was trimmed by 4 bases and J by 4 bases, leaving 24 bases between them. Germline values: CDR1 MGHDK, CDR2 SYGVNS. CDR3 length: 18 amino acids. This clone was seen just once. Its antigen is not identified. Sequenced material: blood, taken before dendritic cell vaccination. The TCR sequence derives from a human donor with glioblastoma. The genes are TRBV25-1 and TRBJ2-3, with a possible D match to TRBD2 (6 bases). DNA of the CDR3: TGTGCCAGCAGTGTTTCCCGGGGTAGCGGACCATCACCAGATACGCAGTATTTT. Translated, it gives CASSVSRGSGPSPDTQYF. The variable domain in full, completed from reference TRBV25-1 and TRBJ2-3, reads EADIYQTPRYLVIGTGKKITLECSQTMGHDKMYWYQQDPGMELHLIHYSYGVNSTEKGDLSSESTVSRIRTEHFPLTLESARPSHTSQYLCASSVSRGSGPSPDTQYFGPGTRLTVL.